What follows are 28 T cell receptor beta chains derived from one specimen sequenced in a study of neurological immune-mediated disorders. TCRdb called the 5' RACE reads again in MiXCR, with one record for every CDR3 protein. The table has 65,000 to 75,000 distinct CDR3 sequences, 4.8% seen once. Sequenced input: PBMCs. Receptors originate from a woman in her seventies with multiple sclerosis.

This clonotype has ten or more counts. This chain links TRBV5-1 with TRBJ2-6; 8 bases map to TRBD1. The ends lost 4 bases at V and 0 bases at J; junction bases unmatched: 6. Germline assignment: CDR1 SGHRS and CDR2 YFSETQ. The CDR3 contains 17 residues. The CDR3 sequence is CASSAGTGYSGANVLTF. CDR3 nucleotides: TGCGCCAGCAGCGCCGGGACAGGTTACTCTGGGGCCAACGTCCTGACTTTC.

This clonotype was observed a few times. The J gene is TRBJ2-2, the V gene TRBV6-5; 9 nucleotides line up with TRBD1. J lost 4 bases, V lost 6 bases, and 3 bases had no gene match. Germline V gives CDR1 MNHEY, CDR2 SVGAGI. This CDR3 comprises 14 residues. The CDR3 loop is CASREDRGTGELFF. The CDR3 DNA is TGTGCCAGCAGAGAGGACAGGGGCACCGGGGAGCTGTTTTTT.

This clonotype was observed many times. The rearrangement links TRBV29-1 to TRBJ1-1; no definite D call. Germline lookup yields CDR1 SQVTM and CDR2 ANQGSEA. This CDR3 region has 12 residues. Trimming left V 8 bases short and J 0 bases short, with 10 bases between. Here the CDR3 DNA reads TGCAGCTCCGGGTTGATGAACACTGAAGCTTTCTTT. This codes for CSSGLMNTEAFF.

The table lists this clonotype with many counts. This rearrangement joins TRBV3-1 to TRBJ1-3; D uncertain. The germline V gene has CDR1 LGHDT and CDR2 YNNKEL (reference sequence). This CDR3 is 16 amino acids long. The V gene lost 4 bases and the J gene lost 0 bases, with 13 bases spanning the gap. The chain's CDR3 is CASSRFAGPSGNTIYF. For the CDR3, the DNA is TGTGCCAGCAGCCGTTTTGCCGGCCCCTCTGGAAACACCATATATTTT.

Many counts were recorded for this clonotype. The chain joins TRBV10-3 to TRBJ2-7; D may be TRBD1 or TRBD2 (5 bases each). This CDR3 region has 12 residues. Trimming left V 6 bases short and J 4 bases short, with 10 bases between. Germline V gene data show CDR1 as ENHRY and CDR2 as SYGVKD. CDR3 bases: TGTGCCATCAGCGGTGAGGGGTACGAGCAGTACTTC. Encoded protein: CAISGEGYEQYF.

This clonotype showed up many times. The gene calls are TRBV12-3 or TRBV12-4 and TRBJ2-2; D assignment may be TRBD1 or TRBD2 (5 bases each). The CDR3 consists of 14 residues. V was cut by 6 bases and J by 1 base, with 9 bases left in between. The CDR3 spells CASRMGENTGELFF. In DNA, the CDR3 is TGTGCCAGCAGGATGGGGGAGAACACCGGGGAGCTGTTTTTT.

Here the CDR3 DNA reads TGTGCCAGCAGTTTAAATGGCGGGAGGGCCTCTTTCGGGGAGCTGTTTTTT. Translating gives CASSLNGGRASFGELFF. The V call is TRBV27, the J call TRBJ2-2; 9 bases are a match to TRBD2. Losses at the gene ends were 2 bases for V and 7 bases for J; bases not matched to a gene: 11. The CDR3 loop spans 17 amino acids. Per the germline V gene, CDR1 is MNHEY and CDR2 is SMNVEV (reference sequence).

This clonotype was observed many times. V usage is TRBV25-1 and J usage is TRBJ2-5, with 7 positions matching TRBD1. The CDR3 runs 14 residues. The junction had 6 bases not matched to a gene; V was cut back by 3 bases and J by 5 bases. Germline CDR1 is MGHDK and CDR2 is SYGVNS. The CDR3 region has the DNA TGTGCCAGCAGTGAGACGAGGGGGCGGGAGACCCAGTACTTC. It specifies CASSETRGRETQYF.

This clonotype was observed at least ten times. V is TRBV5-1 and J is TRBJ2-5, with 10 bases matching TRBD2. V shed 7 bases, J shed 5 bases, and the junction held 14 bases outside the gene matches. Germline V gene lookup returns CDR1 SGHRS and CDR2 YFSETQ. CDR3 length equals 16 residues. CDR3 residues: CASSQSGRAERETQYF. The CDR3 nucleotides read TGCGCCAGCTCTCAAAGCGGGAGGGCCGAGAGGGAGACCCAGTACTTC.

Only a few counts were recorded for this clonotype. The chain carries TRBV27 and TRBJ1-1; 8 positions match TRBD1. The ends lost 3 bases at V and 4 bases at J; junction bases unmatched: 16. The CDR3 runs to 18 residues. Germline CDR1 MNHEY, CDR2 SMNVEV (reference sequence). The CDR3 sequence is CASSLALFGQGGITEAFF. CDR3 nucleotides: TGTGCCAGCAGTTTGGCGCTGTTTGGACAGGGAGGGATCACTGAAGCTTTCTTT.

This clonotype has ten or more counts. The V gene is TRBV29-1, the J gene TRBJ1-1; TRBD1 is a possible D gene (6 bases). V lost 4 bases and J lost 7, with 13 bases in between. The CDR3 contains 12 residues. From germline, CDR1 is SQVTM and CDR2 ANQGSEA. The CDR3 here is CSVATGTLEAFF. The CDR3 DNA reads as TGCAGCGTTGCGACCGGGACACTTGAAGCTTTCTTT.

This clonotype came up many times. Here the CDR3 DNA reads TGTGCCAGCAGCTTGGATAGTGGTTCTGGGTGGTACTTC. Encoded protein: CASSLDSGSGWYF. This sequence joins TRBV7-6 and TRBJ2-7; D gene uncertain. V gave up 3 bases and J gave up 12 bases, with 18 bases separating them. The CDR3 contains 13 residues. Germline CDR1 SGHVS, CDR2 FNYEAQ.

The rearrangement links TRBV29-1 to TRBJ2-3; maybe TRBD2 (5 bases). Looked up from germline, CDR1 is SQVTM and CDR2 is ANQGSEA. The CDR3 extends over 13 amino acids. Trimming cost V 2 bases and J 2 bases, with 8 bases left between them. The CDR3 DNA reads TGCAGCGTTGAACGGGGTTACACAGATACGCAGTATTTT. Protein sequence: CSVERGYTDTQYF.

This clonotype appeared many times. This chain uses TRBV12-3 or TRBV12-4 with TRBJ1-4; perhaps TRBD1 as D (5 bases). V was trimmed by 6 bases and J by 10 bases, leaving 15 bases between them. This CDR3 has 13 residues. As DNA, the CDR3 is TGTGCCAGCAGGATTGGTGGGGGGGGAAAACTGTTTTTT. Protein product: CASRIGGGGKLFF.

This clonotype was counted ten times or more. The genes are TRBV20-1 and TRBJ2-7; 7 nucleotides align to TRBD1. Germline-derived CDR1 and CDR2 are DFQATT and SNEGSKA (reference sequence). The junction had 7 bases not matched to a gene; V was cut back by 2 bases and J by 0 bases. The CDR3 is made up of 15 amino acids. The CDR3 reads CSARPGQPYSYEQYF. CDR3 coding DNA: TGCAGTGCTAGACCGGGACAGCCCTACTCCTACGAGCAGTACTTC.

This clonotype was counted many times. The rearrangement links TRBV3-1 to TRBJ1-2; no clear D. V shed 0 bases and J shed 8 bases, with 4 bases lying between them. Germline V lookup: CDR1 LGHDT, CDR2 YNNKEL (reference sequence). This CDR3 is 11 amino acids long. Written as DNA, the CDR3 is TGTGCCAGCAGCCAAGATCGAGGCTACACCTTC. Encoded protein: CASSQDRGYTF.

CDR3 loop: CASSRNYGYTF. CDR3 DNA sequence: TGTGCCAGCAGCCGGAACTATGGCTACACCTTC. This chain links TRBV3-1 with TRBJ1-2, with no clear D. The germline CDR1 and CDR2 sequences are LGHDT and YNNKEL (reference sequence). CDR3 size: 11 residues. The V gene lost 4 bases and the J gene lost 2 bases, with 2 bases spanning the gap.

The chain combines TRBV5-1 with TRBJ2-3, with 12 bases aligning to TRBD2. Germline assignment: CDR1 SGHRS and CDR2 YFSETQ. The trim removed 0 bases at V and 4 bases at J, leaving 9 bases unmatched. The CDR3 spans 18 residues. The CDR3 DNA follows: TGCGCCAGCAGCTTGGCGGCTAGCGGGAGGGCCGGGCCAGATACGCAGTATTTT. Protein sequence: CASSLAASGRAGPDTQYF. Variable domain in full (rest from reference TRBV5-1 and TRBJ2-3): KAGVTQTPRYLIKTRGQQVTLSCSPISGHRSVSWYQQTPGQGLQFLFEYFSETQRNKGNFPGRFSGRQFSNSRSEMNVSTLELGDSALYLCASSLAASGRAGPDTQYFGPGTRLTVL.

This clonotype was counted many times. The chain is built from TRBV20-1 and TRBJ1-4, with D unclear. Germline loops: CDR1 DFQATT, CDR2 SNEGSKA (reference sequence). The V end lost 6 bases, the J end lost 5 bases, and 4 bases lay between the germline ends. This CDR3 has 10 amino acids. The CDR3 DNA sequence: TGCAGTGCCCAAAATGAAAAACTGTTTTTT. Translated: CSAQNEKLFF.

At least ten counts were recorded for this clonotype. The chain carries TRBV24-1 and TRBJ2-1; TRBD1 aligns across 7 bases. V shed 5 bases and J 5 bases; nucleotides not matched to a gene: 14. Germline-derived CDR1 and CDR2 are KGHDR and SFDVKD. The CDR3 consists of 17 residues. CDR3 protein: CATSVKSTGYENNEQFF. The DNA of the CDR3 is TGTGCCACCAGTGTCAAATCGACAGGGTACGAAAACAATGAGCAGTTCTTC.

This clonotype showed up many times. The J gene is TRBJ1-1, the V gene TRBV20-1; D perhaps matches TRBD1 (5 bases). With 3 bases removed from V and 5 bases from J, the gap between germline ends came to 16 bases. CDR1 DFQATT and CDR2 SNEGSKA come from the germline V gene (reference sequence). This CDR3 comprises 14 residues. CDR3 in DNA: TGCAGTGCTAGCGACCCCTCGGGGGGGACTGAAGCTTTCTTT. As protein: CSASDPSGGTEAFF.

This clonotype has ten or more counts. The V gene is TRBV3-1, the J gene TRBJ2-1, with a tentative D call TRBD1 (5 bases). This CDR3 contains 14 residues. The V gene's germline CDR1 is LGHDT and CDR2 YNNKEL (reference sequence). Trimming took off 4 bases at V and 5 bases at J, with 12 bases between the two ends. Here the CDR3 reads CASSLRSRDNEQFF. CDR3 sequence (DNA): TGTGCCAGCAGCCTCCGATCCAGGGACAATGAGCAGTTCTTC.

This clonotype was detected ten times or more. This sequence joins TRBV7-2 and TRBJ1-2; D remains unclear. Per the germline V gene, CDR1 is SGHTA and CDR2 is FQGNSA. There are 12 residues in the CDR3. V gave up 2 bases and J gave up 8 bases, with 9 bases separating them. The CDR3 protein is CASSLHSLGYTF. In nucleotides, the CDR3 is TGTGCCAGCAGCTTACATTCCCTGGGCTACACCTTC.

This clonotype has at least ten counts. V gene TRBV7-9 combines with J gene TRBJ1-1; D gene uncertain. This CDR3 has 15 amino acids. The V end was cut by 1 base, the J end by 5 bases, with 14 bases between. Germline CDR1 SEHNR, CDR2 FQNEAQ (reference sequence). The CDR3, as DNA: TGTGCCAGCAGCTTAGGGGAATGGTCCGAGACTGAAGCTTTCTTT. This encodes CASSLGEWSETEAFF. Complete variable domain (other parts from reference TRBV7-9 and TRBJ1-1): DTGVSQNPRHKITKRGQNVTFRCDPISEHNRLYWYRQTLGQGPEFLTYFQNEAQLEKSRLLSDRFSAERPKGSFSTLEIQRTEQGDSAMYLCASSLGEWSETEAFFGQGTRLTVV.

This clonotype showed up many times. This CDR3 is CSARATTDEQFF. In DNA form, the CDR3 reads TGCAGTGCTAGAGCGACTACCGATGAGCAGTTCTTC. This chain joins TRBV20-1 and TRBJ2-1; tentatively, D is TRBD2 (5 bases). With 1 base removed from V and 8 bases from J, the gap between germline ends came to 9 bases. Germline V gene data show CDR1 as DFQATT and CDR2 as SNEGSKA (reference sequence). CDR3 length: 12 amino acids.

This clonotype has ten or more counts. The gene calls are TRBV20-1 and TRBJ2-2; D tentatively reads TRBD1 or TRBD2 (7 bases each). The length of the CDR3 is 16 residues. CDR1 is DFQATT and CDR2 is SNEGSKA in the germline V gene (reference sequence). V was trimmed by 2 bases and J by 5 bases, leaving 18 bases between them. The CDR3 coding sequence is TGCAGTGCTAGAACAGGATGGCAGGGGGGGACCGGGGAGCTGTTTTTT. This codes for CSARTGWQGGTGELFF.

This chain connects TRBV11-2 to TRBJ2-7; D not resolved. V was cut by 4 bases and J by 0 bases, with 16 bases left in between. This CDR3 has 16 amino acids. Germline-derived CDR1 and CDR2 are SGHAT and FQNNGV. The DNA of the CDR3 is TGTGCCAGCAGCTCCACCCGCGGAGTGAGCTCCTACGAGCAGTACTTC. This sequence encodes CASSSTRGVSSYEQYF.

This clonotype appeared many times. In nucleotides, the CDR3 is TGTGCCAGCAGTTTACAGGGGGCGGGACTACCTTCAGAGTTCTTC. It is translated as CASSLQGAGLPSEFF. V usage is TRBV12-3 or TRBV12-4 and J usage is TRBJ2-1; possibly TRBD1 for D (8 bases). V was cut by 2 bases and J by 14 bases, with 22 bases left in between. This CDR3 region has 15 residues.